The clone carrying this TCR beta chain appeared a single time. This record comes from a study of blood T cell repertoires in COVID-19. Study context: Researchers got acute and convalescent COVID-19 samples from the United States, Italy and Spain.

Original processing methods: For nucleated cells, counts were estimated from reference gene primer amplification. Generated by immunoSEQ multiplex PCR, the TCRdb table keeps only in-frame clones and is missing some. V and J calls and clone size are copied from that table; D and trimming were computed from the DNA. The sample contains approximately 93,000 clones, more than 70% of which appear only once. V dropped 6 bases and J dropped 3 bases, with 15 bases sitting between them. The CDR3 length is 14 residues. Germline V lookup: CDR1 SNHLY, CDR2 FYNNEI. Sequences were obtained from peripheral blood. The gene calls are TRBV2 and TRBJ2-7; D is possibly TRBD1 (6 bases). The sequence derives from an elderly woman with acute or convalescent COVID-19. The CDR3 sequence: CASSKLGQSYEQYF. The CDR3 region has the DNA TGTGCCAGCAGCAAATTAGGACAGAGCTACGAGCAGTACTTC.